This is a list of T cell receptor beta chains from one sample in a study of T-cell reconstitution after alpha-beta-depleted transplantation in children. TCRdb fed the PCR reads into MiXCR, producing one record per CDR3 protein. This table has approximately 250,000 distinct CDR3 sequences, about 23% appearing once. The sequences come from PBMCs, collected before TCRalphabeta/CD19-depleted stem cell transplant. The receptors were sampled from a girl aged 2 to 9 with Fanconi anemia, due to receive a stem cell transplant. Both conserved end residues are part of each CDR3. A D gene is named only where the DNA matches it firmly. Not every row has a clone size; where given, it reads once, few, many or a size class.

d_gene	v_gene	j_gene	abundance	CDR3nt	CDR3aa
TRBD2	TRBV9	TRBJ2-1	many	TGTGCCAGCAGCAGACTAGCGGGACTCTCCAATGAGCAGTTCTTC	CASSRLAGLSNEQFF
TRBD2	TRBV6-5	TRBJ2-2	many	TGTGCCAGCAGTTACTCGATGGGGGGGGCGAACACCGGGGAGCTGTTTTTT	CASSYSMGGANTGELFF
TRBD2	TRBV28	TRBJ2-3	few	TGTGCCAGCATTCCGGCGGGGGGGAGCACAGATACGCAGTATTTT	CASIPAGGSTDTQYF
TRBD2	TRBV7-2	TRBJ2-1	few	TGTGCCAGCAGCCGCCGGCGGGAGAGGAATGAGCAGTTCTTC	CASSRRRERNEQFF
NA	TRBV12-3/TRBV12-4	TRBJ2-3	many	TGTGCCAGCAGAAACGGGGTTAGCACAGATACGCAGTATTTT	CASRNGVSTDTQYF
TRBD2	TRBV24-1	TRBJ2-7	many	TGTGCCACCAGTGATCCTAGCGGGAAGCCCTACGAGCAGTACTTC	CATSDPSGKPYEQYF
TRBD2	TRBV29-1	TRBJ2-5	NA	TGCAGCGTGTGGGGAGGGAGTGGAGAAGAGACCCAGTACTTC	CSVWGGSGEETQYF
TRBD1	TRBV29-1	TRBJ2-7	few	TGCAGCGTTGTCCGACAGGGCCTAGGGGAGCAGTACTTC	CSVVRQGLGEQYF
NA	TRBV3-1	TRBJ2-1	NA	TGTGCCAGCAGCCAAGATCTGGGAAAGGGGACGGATGAGCAGTTCTTC	CASSQDLGKGTDEQFF
NA	TRBV9	TRBJ2-1	many	TGTGCCAGCAGCCCCCTGTCGGGCTACAATGAGCAGTTCTTC	CASSPLSGYNEQFF
NA	TRBV12-3/TRBV12-4	TRBJ1-5	few	TGTGCCAGCAGTTTCACGGTCGACCAGCCCCAGCATTTT	CASSFTVDQPQHF
TRBD1	TRBV12-3/TRBV12-4	TRBJ1-6	many	TGTGCCAGCAGCCGAGGACAGGGGGATTCACCCCTCCACTTT	CASSRGQGDSPLHF
NA	TRBV20-1	TRBJ1-2	few	TGCAGTGCCCTCCGCGGGGGGCGCGGCTATGGCTACACCTTC	CSALRGGRGYGYTF
TRBD2	TRBV27	TRBJ2-1	NA	TGTGCCAGCAGTGGAGCGGGAGATTTCGTTGAGCAGTTCTTC	CASSGAGDFVEQFF
NA	TRBV18	TRBJ2-7	NA	TGTGCCAGCTCACCCGTGCGGGTCCCGAGCTCCTACGAGCAGTACTTC	CASSPVRVPSSYEQYF
TRBD2	TRBV3-1	TRBJ2-1	few	TGTGCCAGCAGCCAACGTCAAACGGGACTAGCGTACAATGAGCAGTTCTTC	CASSQRQTGLAYNEQFF
TRBD1	TRBV5-1	TRBJ1-1	few	TGCGCCAGCACTTACAGGGGTGAGGCTGAAGCTTTCTTT	CASTYRGEAEAFF
NA	TRBV20-1	TRBJ1-1	NA	TGCAGTGCTAGCAGGGGAGCGGACACTGAAGCTTTCTTT	CSASRGADTEAFF
NA	TRBV7-2	TRBJ1-1	many	TGTGCCAGCAGCTTAGTGATGAACACTGAAGCTTTCTTT	CASSLVMNTEAFF
NA	TRBV20-1	TRBJ2-3	NA	TGCAGTGCTACGAAAGGGGTTAGCACAGATACGCAGTATTTT	CSATKGVSTDTQYF
TRBD2	TRBV3-1	TRBJ2-2	many	TGTGCCAGCAGCCACAACCCAGCGGGAGTAACCGGGGAGCTGTTTTTT	CASSHNPAGVTGELFF
TRBD2	TRBV29-1	TRBJ2-7	few	TGCAGCGTAGCGGGAGACTACGAGCAGTACTTC	CSVAGDYEQYF
NA	TRBV5-1	TRBJ2-7	few	TGCGCCAGCAGCTTGGGCCTGAGGTCCTACGAGCAGTACTTC	CASSLGLRSYEQYF
NA	TRBV28	TRBJ2-1	few	TGTGCCAGTAAAATCAGGGGTCACTACAATGAGCAGTTCTTC	CASKIRGHYNEQFF